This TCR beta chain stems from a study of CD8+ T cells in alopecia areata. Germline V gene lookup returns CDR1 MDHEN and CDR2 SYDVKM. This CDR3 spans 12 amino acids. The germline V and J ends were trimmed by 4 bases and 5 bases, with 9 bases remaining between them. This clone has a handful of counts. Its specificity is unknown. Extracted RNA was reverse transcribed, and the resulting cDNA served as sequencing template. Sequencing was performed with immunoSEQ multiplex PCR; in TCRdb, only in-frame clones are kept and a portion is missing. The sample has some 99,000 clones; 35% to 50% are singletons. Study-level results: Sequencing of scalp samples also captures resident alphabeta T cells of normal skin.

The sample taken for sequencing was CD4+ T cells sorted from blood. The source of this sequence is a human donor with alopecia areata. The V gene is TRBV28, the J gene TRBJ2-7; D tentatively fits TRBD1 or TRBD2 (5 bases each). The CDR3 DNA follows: TGTGCCAGCAGTTCGGGGCGCCACGAGCAGTACTTC. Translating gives CASSSGRHEQYF.